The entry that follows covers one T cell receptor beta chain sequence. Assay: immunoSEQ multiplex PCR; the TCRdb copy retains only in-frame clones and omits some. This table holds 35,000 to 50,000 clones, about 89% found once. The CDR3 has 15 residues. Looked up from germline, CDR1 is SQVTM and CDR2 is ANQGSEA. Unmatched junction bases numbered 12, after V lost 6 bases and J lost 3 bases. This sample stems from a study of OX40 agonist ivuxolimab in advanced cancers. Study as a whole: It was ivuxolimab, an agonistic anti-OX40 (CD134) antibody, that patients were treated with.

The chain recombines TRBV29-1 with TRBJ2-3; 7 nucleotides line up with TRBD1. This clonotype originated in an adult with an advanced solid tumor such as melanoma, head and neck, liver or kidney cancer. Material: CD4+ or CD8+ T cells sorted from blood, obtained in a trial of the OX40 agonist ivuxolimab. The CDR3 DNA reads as TGCAGCGTCCTAGGGGGCAGGGAAGGAACAGATACGCAGTATTTT. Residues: CSVLGGREGTDTQYF.